The 18 T cell receptor beta chains in this list originate from one sample, sequenced in a study of blood T cells in healthy people across ages (dated by TCRdb to about 2015). The library was made by 5' RACE. The data were produced on an Illumina HiSeq 2500. A second PCR of roughly 6 to 12 cycles was performed with a sample-barcoded 5' primer and a J-beta primer mix. TCRdb reanalyzed the raw reads on its own, using fastp at Q25 for trimming and MiXCR for clone calling, and kept in-frame beta chains. Under each unique CDR3 protein, matching rows form one entry showing the most common genes and DNA. The sample includes approximately 800,000 distinct CDR3 sequences, with roughly 60% observed a single time. Roughly 20% of the sample goes to the ten largest clones. Sequenced input: blood. The receptors here all came from a man aged 25-45 years in good health.

The V and J genes are TRBV7-9 and TRBJ1-2, with D maybe TRBD1 (5 bases). Germline values: CDR1 SEHNR, CDR2 FQNEAQ (reference sequence). This CDR3 has 15 amino acids. V was shortened by 6 bases and J by 2 bases, with 16 bases between the two germline ends. The CDR3 coding sequence is TGTGCCAGCAGACCGCAGGGAGAAGGAAACTATGGCTACACCTTC. Protein: CASRPQGEGNYGYTF.

The V call is TRBV24-1, the J call TRBJ1-2, with D hard to call. Trimming left V 3 bases short and J 2 bases short, with 6 bases between. Germline V gene lookup returns CDR1 KGHDR and CDR2 SFDVKD. CDR3 length: 13 amino acids. The DNA of the CDR3 is TGTGCCACCAGTGATGGTCCGAACTATGGCTACACCTTC. Its protein product is CATSDGPNYGYTF.

The CDR3 here is CASSPTRGGTGHYEQYF. The CDR3 region has the DNA TGTGCCAGCAGCCCGACTAGAGGCGGGACAGGGCACTACGAGCAGTACTTC. V and J are TRBV3-1 and TRBJ2-7, with 9 bases lining up with TRBD1. V was pared by 4 bases and J by 3 bases, with 13 bases of the junction left unmatched. The CDR3 is 17 amino acids. Germline CDR1 and CDR2: LGHDT and YNNKEL (reference sequence).

As for this clonotype: Relative to the germline gene, one junction end is altered; a read error may explain this. The V gene is TRBV12-3 or TRBV12-4, the J gene TRBJ2-3, with D possibly matching TRBD2 (5 bases). This CDR3 has 14 amino acids. The CDR3 sequence is CASSFGVAADTEYF. CDR3 bases: TGTGCCAGCAGTTTCGGGGTGGCAGCAGATACGGAGTATTTT.

CDR3 coding DNA: TGCAGAGGCGACAGGGGCAACGACGAGCAGTACTTC. Encoded protein: CRGDRGNDEQYF. The rearrangement joins TRBV20-1 to TRBJ2-5, with 8 bases lining up with TRBD1. The assigned J gene may be wrong: the sequence end matches TRBJ2-7 better. The CDR3 length is 12 residues. Germline CDR1 reads DFQATT; CDR2 reads SNEGSKA (reference sequence).

V gene TRBV20-1 combines with J gene TRBJ2-3; no clear D. With 2 bases removed from V and 3 bases from J, the gap between germline ends came to 12 bases. The CDR3 consists of 14 residues. The germline V gene has CDR1 DFQATT and CDR2 SNEGSKA (reference sequence). The CDR3: CSARPLDFTDTQYF. The CDR3 DNA follows: TGCAGTGCTAGACCGCTTGATTTTACAGATACGCAGTATTTT.

V and J are TRBV20-1 and TRBJ1-5; D not certain. V dropped 6 bases and J dropped 0 bases, with 12 bases sitting between them. In germline, CDR1 is DFQATT, CDR2 SNEGSKA (reference sequence). CDR3 size: 14 residues. CDR3 sequence: CSAWLQYSNQPQHF. The CDR3 DNA reads TGCAGTGCATGGCTACAATATAGCAATCAGCCCCAGCATTTT.

This clonotype was detected only a few times. The chain joins TRBV7-2 to TRBJ2-3, with TRBD2 matching 7 bases. This CDR3 spans 15 amino acids. The V gene's germline CDR1 is SGHTA and CDR2 FQGNSA. V was pared by 1 base and J by 2 bases, with 3 bases of the junction left unmatched. The chain's CDR3 is CASSLVRGVTDTQYF. The CDR3 DNA reads as TGTGCCAGCAGCTTAGTTCGGGGGGTCACAGATACGCAGTATTTT.

V is TRBV28 and J is TRBJ1-2; 7 bases are a match to TRBD1. V shed 5 bases, J shed 3 bases, and the junction held 9 bases outside the gene matches. The CDR3 is 15 amino acids. The germline CDR1 and CDR2 sequences are MDHEN and SYDVKM. The CDR3 protein is CASSIAYRGDYGYTF. The CDR3 bases are TGTGCCAGCAGTATCGCCTACAGGGGCGACTATGGCTACACCTTC.

The chain links TRBV7-2 to TRBJ2-5, with TRBD2 identical over 8 bases. CDR3 length: 16 amino acids. Trimming took 7 bases from V and 1 from J; bases not matched to a gene: 11. Per germline, CDR1 SGHTA and CDR2 FQGNSA. CDR3 protein: CASKSPPGGAQETQYF. DNA of the CDR3: TGTGCCAGCAAAAGCCCCCCGGGGGGGGCCCAAGAGACCCAGTACTTC.

The chain has TRBV7-2 and TRBJ2-5; D call uncertain. The J call is in doubt because the DNA end fits TRBJ2-7 better. The CDR3 loop spans 12 amino acids. CDR1 is SGHTA, CDR2 FQGNSA, per germline. The CDR3 DNA is TGTGCCAGCAGCTTAGCGCACGGCGAGCAGTACTTC. It specifies CASSLAHGEQYF.

This chain connects TRBV5-5 to TRBJ2-7; a possible D gene is TRBD2 (6 bases). Trimming left V 4 bases short and J 3 bases short, with 11 bases between. This CDR3 is built from 13 residues. Per germline, CDR1 SGHKS and CDR2 YYEKEE (reference sequence). The CDR3 is CASSGGTLYEQYF. DNA for the CDR3: TGTGCCAGCAGCGGGGGGACTCTCTACGAGCAGTACTTC.

The chain joins TRBV29-1 to TRBJ1-1; D unresolved. V lost 4 bases and J 2 bases, leaving 8 bases between the germline ends. Germline V gene sequence: CDR1 SQVTM, CDR2 ANQGSEA. This CDR3 spans 12 amino acids. This chain's CDR3 is CSVAAVNTEAFF. The CDR3 region has the DNA TGCAGCGTTGCGGCAGTCAACACTGAAGCTTTCTTT. Full variable domain (outside the CDR3, taken from reference TRBV29-1 and TRBJ1-1): SAVISQKPSRDICQRGTSLTIQCQVDSQVTMMFWYRQQPGQSLTLIATANQGSEATYESGFVIDKFPISRPNLTFSTLTVSNMSPEDSSIYLCSVAAVNTEAFFGQGTRLTVV.

The rearrangement links TRBV7-2 to TRBJ2-7; 8 bases are a match to TRBD2. This CDR3 has 16 residues. Per the germline V gene, CDR1 is SGHTA and CDR2 is FQGNSA. J lost 1 base, V lost 4 bases, and 9 bases had no gene match. As DNA, the CDR3 is TGTGCCAGCAGCTCTACGGGGGGGATAACTTCCTACGAGCAGTACTTC. This codes for CASSSTGGITSYEQYF.

The rearrangement links TRBV4-2 to TRBJ1-2; D gene uncertain. The CDR3 totals 15 residues. Germline CDR1 LGHNA, CDR2 YNFKEQ. Trimming pared 4 bases from V and 4 bases from J, leaving 16 bases between. CDR3 nucleotides: TGTGCCAGCAGCCTAGGACTCCTGACATCCTATGGCTACACCTTC. This sequence encodes CASSLGLLTSYGYTF.

The J gene is TRBJ2-5, the V gene TRBV6-1; no reliable D call. The germline gives CDR1 MNHNS, CDR2 SASEGT. With 0 bases removed from V and 0 bases from J, the gap between germline ends came to 5 bases. The CDR3 has 14 amino acids. The CDR3 DNA is TGTGCCAGCAGTGAAGCGTGGGACCAAGAGACCCAGTACTTC. Its translation is CASSEAWDQETQYF.

This clonotype was found a few times. The rearrangement joins TRBV9 to TRBJ1-2; D gene unclear. Germline CDR1 reads SGDLS; CDR2 reads YYNGEE. Trimming stripped 3 bases from V and 5 bases from J, with 11 bases between. The CDR3 has 13 amino acids. The CDR3 is CASSASKGYGYTF. The CDR3 DNA sequence: TGTGCCAGCAGCGCCTCAAAAGGGTATGGCTACACCTTC.

This clonotype came up once. V and J are TRBV24-1 and TRBJ2-1, with 7 bases identical to TRBD2. The tail of the sequence fits TRBJ2-7 better, so the J call may be wrong. The germline V gene encodes CDR1 KGHDR and CDR2 SFDVKD. This CDR3 has 14 residues. Here the CDR3 DNA reads TGTGCCACTTCCCCGGGACTAACTTACAATGAGCAGTACTTC. This codes for CATSPGLTYNEQYF.